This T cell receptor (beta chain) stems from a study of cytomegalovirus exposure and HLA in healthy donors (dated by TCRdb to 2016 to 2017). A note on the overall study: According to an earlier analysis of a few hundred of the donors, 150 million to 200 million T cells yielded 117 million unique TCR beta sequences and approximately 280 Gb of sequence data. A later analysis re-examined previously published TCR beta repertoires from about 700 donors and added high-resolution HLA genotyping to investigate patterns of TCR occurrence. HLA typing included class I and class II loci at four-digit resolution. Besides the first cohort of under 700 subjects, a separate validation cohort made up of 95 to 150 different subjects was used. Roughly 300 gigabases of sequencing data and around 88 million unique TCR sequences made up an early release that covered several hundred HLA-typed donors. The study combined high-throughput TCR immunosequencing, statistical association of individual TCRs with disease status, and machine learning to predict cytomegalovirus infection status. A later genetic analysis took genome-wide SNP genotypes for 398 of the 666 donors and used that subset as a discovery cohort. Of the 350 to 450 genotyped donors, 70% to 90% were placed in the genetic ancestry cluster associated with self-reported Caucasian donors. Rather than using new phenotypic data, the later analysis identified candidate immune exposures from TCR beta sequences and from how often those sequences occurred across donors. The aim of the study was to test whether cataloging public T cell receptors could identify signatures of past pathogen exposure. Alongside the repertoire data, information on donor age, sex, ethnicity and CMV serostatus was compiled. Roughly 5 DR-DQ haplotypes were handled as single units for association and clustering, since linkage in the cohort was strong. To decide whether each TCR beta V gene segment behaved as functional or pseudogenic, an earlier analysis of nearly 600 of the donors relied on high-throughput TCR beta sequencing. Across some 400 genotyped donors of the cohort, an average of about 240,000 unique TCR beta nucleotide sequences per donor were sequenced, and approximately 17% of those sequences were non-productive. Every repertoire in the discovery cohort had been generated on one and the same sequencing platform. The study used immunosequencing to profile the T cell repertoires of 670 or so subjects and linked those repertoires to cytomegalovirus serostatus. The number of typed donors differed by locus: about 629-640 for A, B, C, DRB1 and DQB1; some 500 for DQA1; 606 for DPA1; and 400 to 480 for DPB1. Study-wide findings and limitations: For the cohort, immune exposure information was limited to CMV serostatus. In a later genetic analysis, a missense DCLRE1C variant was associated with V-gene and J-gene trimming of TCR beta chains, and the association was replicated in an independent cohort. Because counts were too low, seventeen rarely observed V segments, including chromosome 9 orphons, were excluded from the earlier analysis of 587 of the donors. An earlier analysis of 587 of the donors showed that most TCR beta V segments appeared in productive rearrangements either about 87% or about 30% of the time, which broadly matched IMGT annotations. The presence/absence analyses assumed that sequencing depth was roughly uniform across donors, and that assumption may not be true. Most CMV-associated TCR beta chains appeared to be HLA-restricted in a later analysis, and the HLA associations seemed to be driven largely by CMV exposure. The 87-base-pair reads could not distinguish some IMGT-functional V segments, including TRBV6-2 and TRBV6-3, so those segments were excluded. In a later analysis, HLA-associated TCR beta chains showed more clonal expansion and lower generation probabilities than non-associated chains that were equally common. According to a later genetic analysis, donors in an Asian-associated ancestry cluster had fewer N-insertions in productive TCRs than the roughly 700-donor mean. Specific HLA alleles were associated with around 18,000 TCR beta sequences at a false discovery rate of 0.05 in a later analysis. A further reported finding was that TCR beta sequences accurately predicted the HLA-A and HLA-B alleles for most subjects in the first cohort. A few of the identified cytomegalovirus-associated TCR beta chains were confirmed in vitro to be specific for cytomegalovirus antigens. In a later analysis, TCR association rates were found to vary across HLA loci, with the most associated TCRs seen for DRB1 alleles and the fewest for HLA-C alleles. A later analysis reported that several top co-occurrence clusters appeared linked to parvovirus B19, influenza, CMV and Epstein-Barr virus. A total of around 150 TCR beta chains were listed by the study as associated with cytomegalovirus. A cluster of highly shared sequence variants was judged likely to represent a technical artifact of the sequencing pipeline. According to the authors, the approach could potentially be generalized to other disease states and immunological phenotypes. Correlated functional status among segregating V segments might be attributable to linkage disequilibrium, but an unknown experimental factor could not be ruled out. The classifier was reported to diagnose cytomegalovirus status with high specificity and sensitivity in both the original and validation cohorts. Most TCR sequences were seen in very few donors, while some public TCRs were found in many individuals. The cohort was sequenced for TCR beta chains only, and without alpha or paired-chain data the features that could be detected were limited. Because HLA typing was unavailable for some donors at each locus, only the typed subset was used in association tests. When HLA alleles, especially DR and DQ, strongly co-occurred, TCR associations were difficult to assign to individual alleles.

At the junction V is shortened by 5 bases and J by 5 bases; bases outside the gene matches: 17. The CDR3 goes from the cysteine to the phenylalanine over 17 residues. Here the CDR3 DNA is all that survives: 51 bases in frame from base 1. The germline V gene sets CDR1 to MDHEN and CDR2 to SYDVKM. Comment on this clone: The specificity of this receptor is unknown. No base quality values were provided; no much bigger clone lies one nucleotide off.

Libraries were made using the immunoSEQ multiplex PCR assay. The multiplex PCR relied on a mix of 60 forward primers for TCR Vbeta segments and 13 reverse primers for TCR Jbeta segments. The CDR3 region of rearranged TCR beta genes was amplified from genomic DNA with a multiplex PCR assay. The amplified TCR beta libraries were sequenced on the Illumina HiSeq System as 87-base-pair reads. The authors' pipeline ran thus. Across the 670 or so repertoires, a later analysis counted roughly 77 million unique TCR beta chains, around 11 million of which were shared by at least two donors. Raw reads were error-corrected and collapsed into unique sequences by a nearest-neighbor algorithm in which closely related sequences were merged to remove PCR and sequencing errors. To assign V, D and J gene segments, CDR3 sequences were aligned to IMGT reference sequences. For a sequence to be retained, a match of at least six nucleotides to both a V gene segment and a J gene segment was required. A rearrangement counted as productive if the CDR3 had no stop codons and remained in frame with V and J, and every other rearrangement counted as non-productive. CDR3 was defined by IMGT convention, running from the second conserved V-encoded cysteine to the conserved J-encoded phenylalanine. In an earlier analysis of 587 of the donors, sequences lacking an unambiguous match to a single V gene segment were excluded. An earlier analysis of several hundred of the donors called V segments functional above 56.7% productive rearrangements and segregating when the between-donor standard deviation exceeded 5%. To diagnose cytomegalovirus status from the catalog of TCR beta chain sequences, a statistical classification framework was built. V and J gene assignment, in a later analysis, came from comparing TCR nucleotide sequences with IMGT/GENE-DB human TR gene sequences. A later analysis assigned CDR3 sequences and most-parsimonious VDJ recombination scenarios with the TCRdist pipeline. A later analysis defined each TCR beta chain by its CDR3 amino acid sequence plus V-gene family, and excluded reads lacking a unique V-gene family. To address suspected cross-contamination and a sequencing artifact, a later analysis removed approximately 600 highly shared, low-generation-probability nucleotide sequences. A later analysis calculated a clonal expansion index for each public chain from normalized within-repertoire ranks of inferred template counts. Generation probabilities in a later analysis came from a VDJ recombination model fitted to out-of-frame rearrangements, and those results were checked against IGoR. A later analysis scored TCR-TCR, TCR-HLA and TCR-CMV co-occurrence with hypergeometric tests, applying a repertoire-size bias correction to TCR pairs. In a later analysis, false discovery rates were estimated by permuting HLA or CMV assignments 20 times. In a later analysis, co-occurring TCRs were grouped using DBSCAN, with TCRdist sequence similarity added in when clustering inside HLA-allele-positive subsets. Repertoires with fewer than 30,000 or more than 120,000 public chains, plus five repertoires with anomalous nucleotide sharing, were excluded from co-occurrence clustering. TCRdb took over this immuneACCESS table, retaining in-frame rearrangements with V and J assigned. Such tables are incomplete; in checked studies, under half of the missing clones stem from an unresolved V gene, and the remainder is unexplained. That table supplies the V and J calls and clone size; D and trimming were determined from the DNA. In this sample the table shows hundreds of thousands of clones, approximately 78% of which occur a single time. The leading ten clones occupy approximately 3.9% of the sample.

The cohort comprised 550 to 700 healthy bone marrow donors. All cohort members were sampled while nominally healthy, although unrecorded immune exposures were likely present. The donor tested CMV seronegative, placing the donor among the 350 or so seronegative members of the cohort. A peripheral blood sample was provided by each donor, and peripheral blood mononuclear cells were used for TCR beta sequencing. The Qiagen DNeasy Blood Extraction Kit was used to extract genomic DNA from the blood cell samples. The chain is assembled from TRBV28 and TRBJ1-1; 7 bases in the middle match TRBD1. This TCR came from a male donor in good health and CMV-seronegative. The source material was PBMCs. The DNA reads TGTGCCAGCAGTCCCCAAGTCACGAGCAGGGGGGTGACTGAAGCTTTCTTT. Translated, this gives CASSPQVTSRGVTEAFF. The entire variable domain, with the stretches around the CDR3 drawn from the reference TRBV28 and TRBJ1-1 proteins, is DVKVTQSSRYLVKRTGEKVFLECVQDMDHENMFWYRQDPGLGLRLIYFSYDVKMKEKGDIPEGYSVSREKKERFSLILESASTNQTSMYLCASSPQVTSRGVTEAFFGQGTRLTVV.